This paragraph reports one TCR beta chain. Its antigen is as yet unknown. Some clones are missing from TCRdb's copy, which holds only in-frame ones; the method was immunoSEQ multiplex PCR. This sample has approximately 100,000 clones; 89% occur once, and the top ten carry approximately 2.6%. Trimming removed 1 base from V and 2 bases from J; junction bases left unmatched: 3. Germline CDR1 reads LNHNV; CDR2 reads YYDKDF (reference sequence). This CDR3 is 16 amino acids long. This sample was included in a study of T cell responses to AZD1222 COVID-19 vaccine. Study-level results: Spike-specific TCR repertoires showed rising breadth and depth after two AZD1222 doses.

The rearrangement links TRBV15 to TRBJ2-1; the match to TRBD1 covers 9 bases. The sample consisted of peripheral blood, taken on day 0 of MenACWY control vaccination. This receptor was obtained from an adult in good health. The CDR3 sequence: CATSRGWTGAYNEQFF. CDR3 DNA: TGTGCCACCAGCAGAGGGTGGACAGGGGCCTACAATGAGCAGTTCTTC.